This T cell receptor beta chain originates from a study (dated by TCRdb to 2013 to 2016). Regarding the research as a whole: Whether tumor-infiltrating Tregs in breast cancer are recruited from blood Tregs or converted in situ from other CD4+ T cell subsets was tested.

The memory CD4+ T cell population was isolated based on a CD4+CD45RO+CD25- phenotype. Tregs, naive and memory CD4+ T cells from tumor, blood and ipsilateral draining lymph nodes of roughly 5 breast cancer patients underwent full-length TCR alpha and beta sequencing. Tumor tissue and lymph nodes obtained by ipsilateral axillary dissection were perfused with PBS, cut into small pieces and digested using collagenase I and hyaluronidase. FACS confirmed that the sorted cell populations were more than 90% pure. V drops 2 bases and J drops 6 bases, leaving 15 bases in between. The CDR3 sequence holds 15 residues, the cysteine and phenylalanine included. Solely the CDR3 DNA is kept, with 45 bases framed from the first base. CDR1 and CDR2 were assigned from the germline V gene as ENHRY and SYGVKD. Full-length TCR variable regions were amplified by 5' RACE PCR using constant-region reverse primers, and then by semi-nested PCR using Nested Universal Primer A. The ReliaPrep RNA Cell Miniprep System was used to extract total RNA, which was then reverse transcribed into 5'RACE-ready cDNA with the SMARTer RACE 5'/3' Kit. Multiplex adaptors were used to barcode the full-length TCR alpha and beta libraries, which were then sequenced on an Illumina MiSeq. The paper's data handling went like this. For each of nine subset-tissue groups, sequencing data from the five patients were combined, and the groups were compared by unsupervised clustering of TCR gene usage. The Morisita-Horn index, with shared sequences weighted by their contribution to each repertoire, was used to calculate repertoire similarity. In-frame beta chains were kept once TCRdb had trimmed the public reads at Q25 with fastp and called clones with MiXCR. Rows with one shared CDR3 protein collapse into an entry with the most common genes and DNA. In this record, the V and J calls reflect TCRdb's handling and not the investigators' own analysis. In all, the sample holds tens of thousands of distinct CDR3 sequences, and roughly 30% of those were seen once. The biggest ten clones account for 4% to 5% of the sample.

The paper's findings and limits, for the study overall: The TCR alpha and beta sequences of tumor-infiltrating Tregs showed the greatest overlap with tumor naive CD4+ T cells, followed by blood naive CD4+ T cells. Tumor memory CD4+ T cell TCR gene usage clustered with blood and lymph node memory CD4+ cells and lymph node naive CD4+ cells. The larger-cohort validation was restricted to a single TCR beta V-J rearrangement rather than whole repertoires.

The count of this clonotype is one. It lacks a known antigen. Base qualities are missing; no much larger clone stands one base away. A solitary read yields weak support. Recombination joined TRBV10-3 with TRBJ2-3; a weak D assignment points to TRBD2 (6 bases agree). The material sequenced was tumor-infiltrating memory CD4+ T cells sorted from the breast tumor. The cell subset or site tag for this specimen amounts to: memory CD4+ T cells, CD4+CD45RO+CD25-. The TCR comes from a female donor with breast cancer. The sequenced DNA: TGTGCCATCAGTGAGACTACGGGAGTGACGGATACGCAGTATTTT. Protein translation: CAISETTGVTDTQYF.